This TCR beta chain was sequenced in a study of shared clonotypes between healthy human individuals. Trimming took off 6 bases at V and 1 base at J, with 16 bases between the two ends. The CDR3 sequence is 16 residues long. Germline V gene sequence: CDR1 MNHNY, CDR2 SVGAGI (reference sequence). This clone appeared a single time. Some clones are missing from TCRdb's copy, which holds only in-frame ones; the method was immunoSEQ multiplex PCR. The table records about 2 million clones, about 95% of them present only once. Naive CD8 cells comprised CD45RO-negative, CCR7-positively selected cells, excluding terminally differentiated effector memory CD45RA+ cells.

This TCR derives from a man aged 18 to 29 in good health. The sample was naive CD8+ T cells sorted from blood. The rearrangement uses TRBV6-6 and TRBJ2-1, with a possible D match to TRBD2 (7 bases). The CDR3 DNA is TGTGCCAGCAGCAACAGGGAGGGTGAATCCTACAATGAGCAGTTCTTC. Protein product: CASSNREGESYNEQFF.